The 25 T cell receptor beta chains below all came from one sample that was sequenced in a study of vaccination and CD4 T cells after COVID-19. Treatment here: approximately nine-day PBMC culture with coronavirus spike peptide pools or control peptides (ViraFEST assay). These receptors lack a known antigen. The study sequenced cultured CD4+ T cell DNA using the Oncomine TCR Beta short-read assay. TCRdb reprocessed the PCR reads with MiXCR, giving one entry per CDR3 protein. The table includes roughly 13,000 distinct CDR3 sequences, less than 75% detected once. Sequencing was done on a sample of CD4+ T cells from blood, cultured in vitro. The receptors were sampled from a human donor who had recovered from COVID-19.

The chain couples TRBV7-9 to TRBJ1-1; D remains unclear. The CDR3 extends over 11 amino acids. CDR1 is SEHNR, CDR2 FQNEAQ, per germline (reference sequence). V was trimmed by 7 bases and J by 7 bases, leaving 10 bases between them. CDR3 bases: TGTGCCAGCACCGCGAAGGGTGAAGCTTTCTTT. It codes for CASTAKGEAFF.

The chain joins TRBV11-3 to TRBJ2-2; a possible D gene is TRBD2 (5 bases). V was clipped by 5 bases and J by 4 bases, with 8 bases between them. This CDR3 has 13 residues. Germline V lookup: CDR1 SGHNT, CDR2 YENEEA. CDR3 sequence reads: CASSPSLTGELFF. DNA of the CDR3: TGTGCCAGCAGCCCTAGCCTCACCGGGGAGCTGTTTTTT.

This chain joins TRBV7-3 and TRBJ1-1; D possibly corresponds to TRBD1 (5 bases). Between the trimmed V and J ends, which lost 3 bases and 7 bases, there was a span of 12 bases. The V gene's germline CDR1 is SGHTA and CDR2 FQGTGA. The CDR3 spans 13 residues. The CDR3 reads CASSFGRVGEAFF. The CDR3 DNA reads as TGTGCCAGCAGCTTCGGCAGGGTCGGTGAAGCTTTCTTT.

The chain recombines TRBV12-3 or TRBV12-4 with TRBJ2-2; the D is unclear. The CDR3 is 13 amino acids. The V gene lost 4 bases and the J gene lost 4 bases, with 7 bases spanning the gap. CDR3 sequence reads: CASSSILTGELFF. The CDR3, as DNA: TGTGCCAGCAGTTCCATCCTCACCGGGGAGCTGTTTTTT.

This clonotype was detected a few times. The chain links TRBV25-1 to TRBJ2-5; 9 bases match TRBD1. Trimming removed 4 bases from V and 0 bases from J; junction bases left unmatched: 30. Germline V CDR1 and CDR2: MGHDK, SYGVNS. This CDR3 region has 24 residues. The CDR3, as DNA: TGTGCCAGCAGTGCGTACTCCGGGACAGGGTCGGCTAGAGGGGGGAGTTTGTACCAAGAGACCCAGTACTTC. Its protein is CASSAYSGTGSARGGSLYQETQYF.

The chain has TRBV7-2 and TRBJ2-3, with TRBD1 as a possible D gene (6 bases). CDR3 size: 17 residues. In germline, CDR1 is SGHTA, CDR2 FQGNSA. The V end was cut by 3 bases, the J end by 1 base, with 17 bases between. CDR3 nucleotides: TGTGCCAGCAGCTTTATTCAGGGGATAGGCCGCACAGATACGCAGTATTTT. Protein sequence: CASSFIQGIGRTDTQYF.

The chain combines TRBV6-2 or TRBV6-3 with TRBJ2-1; D ambiguous. The V and J ends lost 5 bases and 4 bases respectively, with 3 bases between them. Looked up from germline, CDR1 is MNHEY and CDR2 is SVGEGT. This CDR3 has 11 amino acids. CDR3 nucleotide sequence: TGTGCCAGCAGTCTGTACAATGAGCAGTTCTTC. Protein sequence: CASSLYNEQFF.

This clonotype was seen more than once but under ten times. This chain connects TRBV20-1 to TRBJ1-1; 7 bases fit TRBD1. Losses at the gene ends were 1 base for V and 5 bases for J; bases not matched to a gene: 10. The CDR3 has 15 residues. Germline V CDR1 and CDR2: DFQATT, SNEGSKA (reference sequence). The CDR3 DNA follows: TGCAGTGCTAGAGGTTTGAGACAGGGAGGGACTGAAGCTTTCTTT. It yields the protein CSARGLRQGGTEAFF.

This clonotype was recorded a few times. The chain employs TRBV20-1 and TRBJ1-3, with TRBD1 matching 9 bases. V gave up 5 bases and J gave up 8 bases; unmatched junction bases: 1. The CDR3 runs 11 residues. The germline V gene encodes CDR1 DFQATT and CDR2 SNEGSKA (reference sequence). The CDR3 DNA sequence: TGCAGTGCTCGACAGGGGGACACCATATATTTT. Protein product: CSARQGDTIYF.

This clonotype occurred once. J is TRBJ1-1 and V is TRBV19, with 8 bases that match TRBD1. The CDR3 totals 16 residues. The junction had 10 bases not matched to a gene; V was cut back by 6 bases and J by 1 base. Germline V gene data show CDR1 as LNHDA and CDR2 as SQIVND (reference sequence). CDR3 sequence (DNA): TGTGCCAGTAGCCCATTCTCAGGGACAGGGAACACTGAAGCTTTCTTT. Translating it yields CASSPFSGTGNTEAFF.

J is TRBJ1-1 and V is TRBV24-1; D uncertain. The V and J ends lost 7 bases and 4 bases respectively, with 6 bases between them. The CDR3 loop spans 11 amino acids. Looked up from germline, CDR1 is KGHDR and CDR2 is SFDVKD. The CDR3 is CATSRGTEAFF. The CDR3, as DNA: TGTGCCACCAGCCGGGGCACTGAAGCTTTCTTT.

The CDR3 coding sequence is TGTGCCAGCAGCAGGGACAGGGCTGGAACCGGGGAGCTGTTTTTT. Its translation: CASSRDRAGTGELFF. The gene calls are TRBV6-1 and TRBJ2-2; TRBD1 matches at 9 bases. The CDR3 loop spans 15 amino acids. Unmatched junction bases numbered 7, after V lost 6 bases and J lost 5 bases. CDR1 is MNHNS, CDR2 SASEGT, per germline.

The rearrangement joins TRBV19 to TRBJ2-2; D unclear. V gave up 8 bases and J gave up 2 bases, with 9 bases separating them. The CDR3 spans 13 residues. CDR1 is LNHDA and CDR2 is SQIVND in the germline V gene (reference sequence). The CDR3, as DNA: TGTGCCAGTGTCCCCCTTAACACCGGGGAGCTGTTTTTT. Translating gives CASVPLNTGELFF.

The genes are TRBV30 and TRBJ1-1; D gene unclear. CDR3 length equals 16 residues. Germline CDR1 reads GTSNPN; CDR2 reads SVGIG (reference sequence). Trimming removed 1 base at V and 0 bases at J, with 15 bases between. CDR3 loop: CAWSEFGGRMNTEAFF. For the CDR3, the DNA is TGTGCCTGGAGTGAGTTCGGTGGGCGTATGAACACTGAAGCTTTCTTT. The full variable domain, with the rest looked up from reference TRBV30 and TRBJ1-1, is SQTIHQWPATLVQPVGSPLSLECTVEGTSNPNLYWYRQAAGRGLQLLFYSVGIGQISSEVPQNLSASRPQDRQFILSSKKLLLSDSGFYLCAWSEFGGRMNTEAFFGQGTRLTVV.

This sequence joins TRBV7-9 and TRBJ1-2; a weak D match, TRBD1 (5 bases). Deletions cut 1 base from V and 4 bases from J, with 10 bases between. The germline gives CDR1 SEHNR, CDR2 FQNEAQ (reference sequence). This CDR3 contains 14 residues. The DNA of the CDR3 is TGTGCCAGCAGCTTAGGGGGCGCGAGCTATGGCTACACCTTC. It yields the protein CASSLGGASYGYTF.

CDR3 sequence reads: CASRTDGYANQPQHF. CDR3 in DNA: TGTGCCAGCAGGACCGACGGGTACGCAAATCAGCCCCAGCATTTT. The chain employs TRBV2 and TRBJ1-5; D remains unclear. The germline gives CDR1 SNHLY, CDR2 FYNNEI. The CDR3 consists of 15 residues. V was trimmed by 6 bases and J by 4 bases, leaving 16 bases between them.

This chain connects TRBV15 to TRBJ2-7; the D is unclear. Trimming cost V 0 bases and J 9 bases, with 9 bases left between them. The CDR3 totals 12 residues. Per the germline V gene, CDR1 is LNHNV and CDR2 is YYDKDF (reference sequence). CDR3 in amino acids: CATSRDHLGQYF. CDR3 sequence (DNA): TGTGCCACCAGCAGAGATCATCTGGGGCAGTACTTC.

This clonotype was seen more than once but under ten times. The chain recombines TRBV6-1 with TRBJ1-3; TRBD1 matches 9 bases. The trim removed 4 bases at V and 6 bases at J, leaving 10 bases unmatched. The germline V gene encodes CDR1 MNHNS and CDR2 SASEGT. This CDR3 is built from 16 residues. The CDR3 region has the DNA TGTGCCAGCAGTGGGGGGGACAGGGTGTCGATAAACACCATATATTTT. Protein product: CASSGGDRVSINTIYF.

This clonotype was seen a handful of times. The rearrangement uses TRBV6-1 and TRBJ1-5; no firm D call. This CDR3 region has 14 residues. Germline CDR1 is MNHNS and CDR2 is SASEGT. V was clipped by 7 bases and J by 2 bases, with 12 bases between them. DNA of the CDR3: TGTGCCAGCACGGGCCCCGGGGGCAATCAGCCCCAGCATTTT. It is translated as CASTGPGGNQPQHF.

The CDR3 reads CASSLGWGRGKNNEQFF. CDR3 nucleotides: TGCGCCAGCAGCTTGGGATGGGGCAGGGGGAAGAACAATGAGCAGTTCTTC. The rearrangement links TRBV5-1 to TRBJ2-1; TRBD1 matches 7 bases. Germline V lookup: CDR1 SGHRS, CDR2 YFSETQ. The CDR3 runs to 17 residues. The ends lost 0 bases at V and 5 bases at J; junction bases unmatched: 11.

The gene calls are TRBV6-1 and TRBJ2-1, with TRBD2 identical over 12 bases. The CDR3 runs 18 residues. The germline gives CDR1 MNHNS, CDR2 SASEGT. After removal of 6 bases from V and 3 bases from J, the junction contained 12 bases not matched to a gene. CDR3 amino acids: CASRNLAGGLRRYNEQFF. In DNA, the CDR3 is TGTGCCAGCAGAAATCTAGCGGGAGGGCTGAGGCGCTACAATGAGCAGTTCTTC.

V and J are TRBV7-2 and TRBJ2-3, with D hard to call. Deletions cut 0 bases from V and 1 base from J, with 5 bases between. Per the germline V gene, CDR1 is SGHTA and CDR2 is FQGNSA. This CDR3 is 14 amino acids long. The CDR3 nucleotides are TGTGCCAGCAGCTTAGCGCTCCGCACAGATACGCAGTATTTT. As protein: CASSLALRTDTQYF. Variable domain in full (rest from reference TRBV7-2 and TRBJ2-3): GAGVSQSPSNKVTEKGKDVELRCDPISGHTALYWYRQSLGQGLEFLIYFQGNSAPDKSGLPSDRFSAERTGGSVSTLTIQRTQQEDSAVYLCASSLALRTDTQYFGPGTRLTVL.

The chain has TRBV6-1 and TRBJ1-1, with D hard to call. Germline V gives CDR1 MNHNS, CDR2 SASEGT. The CDR3 sequence is 14 residues long. Trimming cost V 8 bases and J 3 bases, with 16 bases left between them. The CDR3 loop is CASQPIRTYTEAFF. The DNA of the CDR3 is TGTGCCAGCCAACCCATCCGGACCTACACTGAAGCTTTCTTT.

CDR3: CASSSEVPLGTEAFF. The CDR3 nucleotides are TGTGCCAGTAGCTCAGAGGTCCCTCTTGGCACTGAAGCTTTCTTT. The chain recombines TRBV19 with TRBJ1-1; D unresolved. Germline CDR1 reads LNHDA; CDR2 reads SQIVND (reference sequence). V was cut by 6 bases and J by 4 bases, with 18 bases left in between. This CDR3 is 15 amino acids long.

This chain connects TRBV5-1 to TRBJ2-3; a possible D gene is TRBD2 (6 bases). CDR3 length equals 14 residues. V lost 6 bases, J lost 3 bases, and 14 bases lay in between. CDR1 and CDR2 (germline): SGHRS, YFSETQ. The CDR3 region has the DNA TGCGCCAGCACCTGGGGGGATAGTACAGATACGCAGTATTTT. Translating it yields CASTWGDSTDTQYF.